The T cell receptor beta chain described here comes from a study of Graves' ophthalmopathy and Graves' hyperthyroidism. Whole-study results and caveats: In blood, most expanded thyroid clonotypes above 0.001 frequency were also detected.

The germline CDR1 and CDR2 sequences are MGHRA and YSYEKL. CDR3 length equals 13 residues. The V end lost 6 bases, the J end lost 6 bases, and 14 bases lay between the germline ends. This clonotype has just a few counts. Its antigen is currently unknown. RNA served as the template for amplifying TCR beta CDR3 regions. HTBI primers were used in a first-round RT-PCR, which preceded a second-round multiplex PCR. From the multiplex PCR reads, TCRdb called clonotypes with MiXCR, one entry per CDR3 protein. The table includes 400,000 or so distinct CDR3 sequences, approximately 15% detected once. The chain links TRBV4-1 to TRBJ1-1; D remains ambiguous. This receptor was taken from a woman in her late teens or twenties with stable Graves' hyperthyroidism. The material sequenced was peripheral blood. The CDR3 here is CASRFVGRAEAFF. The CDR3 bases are TGCGCCAGCAGATTCGTGGGGAGAGCTGAAGCTTTCTTT.